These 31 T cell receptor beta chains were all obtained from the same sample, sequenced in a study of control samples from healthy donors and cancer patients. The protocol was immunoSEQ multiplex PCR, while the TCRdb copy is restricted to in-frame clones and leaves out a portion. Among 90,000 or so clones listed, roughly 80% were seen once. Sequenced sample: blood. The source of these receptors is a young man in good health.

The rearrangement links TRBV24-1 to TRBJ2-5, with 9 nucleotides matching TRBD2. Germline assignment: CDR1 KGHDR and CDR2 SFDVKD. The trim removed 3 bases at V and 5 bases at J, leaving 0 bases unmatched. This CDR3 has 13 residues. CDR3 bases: TGTGCCACCAGTGATAGCGGGAGGGAGACCCAGTACTTC. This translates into CATSDSGRETQYF.

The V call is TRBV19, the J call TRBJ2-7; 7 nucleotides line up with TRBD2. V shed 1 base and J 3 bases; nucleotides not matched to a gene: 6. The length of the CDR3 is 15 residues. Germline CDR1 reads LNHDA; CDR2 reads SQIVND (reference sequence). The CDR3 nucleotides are TGTGCCAGTAGTATAGCTCCCGGGGGGTTCTACGAGCAGTACTTC. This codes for CASSIAPGGFYEQYF. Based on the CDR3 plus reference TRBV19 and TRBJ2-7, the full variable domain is DGGITQSPKYLFRKEGQNVTLSCEQNLNHDAMYWYRQDPGQGLRLIYYSQIVNDFQKGDIAEGYSVSREKKESFPLTVTSAQKNPTAFYLCASSIAPGGFYEQYFGPGTRLTVT.

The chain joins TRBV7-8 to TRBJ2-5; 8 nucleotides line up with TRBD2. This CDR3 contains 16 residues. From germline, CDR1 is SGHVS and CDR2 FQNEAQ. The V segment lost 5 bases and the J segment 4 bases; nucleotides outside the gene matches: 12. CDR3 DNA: TGTGCCAGCAGCCTCGGGGTAGCGGGGACGGGAGAGACCCAGTACTTC. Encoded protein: CASSLGVAGTGETQYF.

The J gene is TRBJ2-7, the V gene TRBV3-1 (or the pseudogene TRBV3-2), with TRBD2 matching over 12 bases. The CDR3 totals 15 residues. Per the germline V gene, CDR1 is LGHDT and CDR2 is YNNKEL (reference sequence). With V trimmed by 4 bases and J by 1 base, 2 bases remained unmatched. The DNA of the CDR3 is TGTGCCAGCAGCCGAGGACTAGCGGGGTCCTACGAGCAGTACTTC. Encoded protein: CASSRGLAGSYEQYF.

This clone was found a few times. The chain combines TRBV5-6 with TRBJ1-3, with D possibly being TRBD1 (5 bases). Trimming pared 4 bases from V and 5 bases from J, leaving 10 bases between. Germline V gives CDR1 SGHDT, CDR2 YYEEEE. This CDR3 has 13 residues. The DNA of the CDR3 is TGTGCCAGCAGCACACGACAGAGAAACACCATATATTTT. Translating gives CASSTRQRNTIYF.

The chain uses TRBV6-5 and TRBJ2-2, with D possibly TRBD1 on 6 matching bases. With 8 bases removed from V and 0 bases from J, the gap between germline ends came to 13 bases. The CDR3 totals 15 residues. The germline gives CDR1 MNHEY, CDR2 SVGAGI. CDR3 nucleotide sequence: TGTGCCAGCCGTTTGGGACACCCGAACACCGGGGAGCTGTTTTTT. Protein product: CASRLGHPNTGELFF.

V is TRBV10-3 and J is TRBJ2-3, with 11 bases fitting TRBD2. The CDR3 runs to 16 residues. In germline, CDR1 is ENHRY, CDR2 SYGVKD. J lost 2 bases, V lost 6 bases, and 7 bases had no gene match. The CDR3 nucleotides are TGTGCCATCAGGGCTAGCGGGGGGCTTATCACAGATACGCAGTATTTT. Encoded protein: CAIRASGGLITDTQYF.

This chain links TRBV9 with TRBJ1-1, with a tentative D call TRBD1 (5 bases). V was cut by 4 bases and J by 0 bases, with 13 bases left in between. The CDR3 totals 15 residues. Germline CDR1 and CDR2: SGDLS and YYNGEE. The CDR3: CASSPRGQMNTEAFF. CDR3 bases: TGTGCCAGCAGCCCCCGGGGCCAAATGAACACTGAAGCTTTCTTT. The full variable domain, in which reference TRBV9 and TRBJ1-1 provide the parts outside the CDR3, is DSGVTQTPKHLITATGQRVTLRCSPRSGDLSVYWYQQSLDQGLQFLIQYYNGEERAKGNILERFSAQQFPDLHSELNLSSLELGDSALYFCASSPRGQMNTEAFFGQGTRLTVV.

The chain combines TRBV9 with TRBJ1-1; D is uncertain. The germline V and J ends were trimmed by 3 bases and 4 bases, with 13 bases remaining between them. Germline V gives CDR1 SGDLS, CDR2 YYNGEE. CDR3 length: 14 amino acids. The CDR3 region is CASSAALEGTEAFF. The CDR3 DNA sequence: TGTGCCAGCAGCGCGGCCCTGGAGGGCACTGAAGCTTTCTTT.

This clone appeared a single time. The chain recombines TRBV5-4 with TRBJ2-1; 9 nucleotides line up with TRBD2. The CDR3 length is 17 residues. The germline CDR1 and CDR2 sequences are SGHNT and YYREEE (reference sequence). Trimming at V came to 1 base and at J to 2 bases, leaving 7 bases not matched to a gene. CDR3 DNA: TGTGCCAGCAGCTTGCCCATGGCGGGGGGGACCTACAATGAGCAGTTCTTC. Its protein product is CASSLPMAGGTYNEQFF.

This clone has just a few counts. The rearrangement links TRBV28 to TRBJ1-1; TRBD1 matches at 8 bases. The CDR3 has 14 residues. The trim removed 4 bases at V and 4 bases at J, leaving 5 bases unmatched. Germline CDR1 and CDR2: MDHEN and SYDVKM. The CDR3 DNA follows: TGTGCCAGCAGTTCAGGGGGCTCAATCACTGAAGCTTTCTTT. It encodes CASSSGGSITEAFF.

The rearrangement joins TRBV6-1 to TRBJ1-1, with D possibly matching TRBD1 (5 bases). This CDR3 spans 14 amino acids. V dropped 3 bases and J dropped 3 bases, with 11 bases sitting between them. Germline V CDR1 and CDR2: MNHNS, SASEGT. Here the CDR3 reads CASSELGDDTEAFF. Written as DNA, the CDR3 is TGTGCCAGCAGTGAGCTGGGGGACGACACTGAAGCTTTCTTT.

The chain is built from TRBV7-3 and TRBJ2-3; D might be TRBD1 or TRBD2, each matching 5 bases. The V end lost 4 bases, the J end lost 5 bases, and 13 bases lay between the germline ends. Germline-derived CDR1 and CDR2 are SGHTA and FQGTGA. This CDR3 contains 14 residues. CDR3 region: CASSSGTPGDTQYF. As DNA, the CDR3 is TGTGCCAGCAGCTCCGGGACCCCGGGAGATACGCAGTATTTT.

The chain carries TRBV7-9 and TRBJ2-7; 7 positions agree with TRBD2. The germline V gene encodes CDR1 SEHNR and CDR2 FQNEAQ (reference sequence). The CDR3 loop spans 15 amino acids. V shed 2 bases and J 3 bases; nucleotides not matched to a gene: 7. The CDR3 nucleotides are TGTGCCAGCAGCTTACGGGGGGAAGTCGGCTACGAGCAGTACTTC. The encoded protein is CASSLRGEVGYEQYF.

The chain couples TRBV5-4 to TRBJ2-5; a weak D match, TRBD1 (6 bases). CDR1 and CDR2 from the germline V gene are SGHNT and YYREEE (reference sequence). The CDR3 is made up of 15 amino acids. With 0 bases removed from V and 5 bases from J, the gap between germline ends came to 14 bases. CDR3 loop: CASSLGGRGKETQYF. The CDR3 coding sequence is TGTGCCAGCAGCTTGGGAGGCAGGGGTAAGGAGACCCAGTACTTC.

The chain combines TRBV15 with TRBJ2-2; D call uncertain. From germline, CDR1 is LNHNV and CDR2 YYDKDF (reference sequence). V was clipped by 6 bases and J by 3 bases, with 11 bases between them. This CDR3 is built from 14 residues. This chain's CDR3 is CATRRRVDTGELFF. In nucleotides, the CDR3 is TGTGCCACCAGGCGAAGGGTTGACACCGGGGAGCTGTTTTTT. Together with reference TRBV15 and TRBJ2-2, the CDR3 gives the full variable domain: DAMVIQNPRYQVTQFGKPVTLSCSQTLNHNVMYWYQQKSSQAPKLLFHYYDKDFNNEADTPDNFQSRRPNTSFCFLDIRSPGLGDTAMYLCATRRRVDTGELFFGEGSRLTVL.

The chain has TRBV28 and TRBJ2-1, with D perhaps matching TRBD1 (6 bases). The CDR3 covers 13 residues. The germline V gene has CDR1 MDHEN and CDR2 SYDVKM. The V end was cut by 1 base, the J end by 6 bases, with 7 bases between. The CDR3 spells CASSLFRGNEQFF. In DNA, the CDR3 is TGTGCCAGCAGTTTATTCAGGGGCAATGAGCAGTTCTTC.

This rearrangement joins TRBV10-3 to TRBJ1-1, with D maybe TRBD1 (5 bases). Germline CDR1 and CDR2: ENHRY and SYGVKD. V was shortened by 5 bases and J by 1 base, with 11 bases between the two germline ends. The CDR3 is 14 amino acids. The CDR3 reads CAISSGGGNTEAFF. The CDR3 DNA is TGTGCCATCAGTTCCGGTGGGGGGAACACTGAAGCTTTCTTT.

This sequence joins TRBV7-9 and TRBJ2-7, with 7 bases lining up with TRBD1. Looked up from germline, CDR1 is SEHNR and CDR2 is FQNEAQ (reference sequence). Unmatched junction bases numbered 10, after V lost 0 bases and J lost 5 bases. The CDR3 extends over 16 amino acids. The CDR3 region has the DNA TGTGCCAGCAGCTTAGCGGAAAGGACAGGCGGCGACGAGCAGTACTTC. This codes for CASSLAERTGGDEQYF.

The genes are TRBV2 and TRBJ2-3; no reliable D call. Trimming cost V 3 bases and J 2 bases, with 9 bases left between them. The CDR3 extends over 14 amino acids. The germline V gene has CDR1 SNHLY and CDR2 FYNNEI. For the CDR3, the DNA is TGTGCCAGCAGTGAGCGGCAGGTCACAGATACGCAGTATTTT. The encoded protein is CASSERQVTDTQYF.

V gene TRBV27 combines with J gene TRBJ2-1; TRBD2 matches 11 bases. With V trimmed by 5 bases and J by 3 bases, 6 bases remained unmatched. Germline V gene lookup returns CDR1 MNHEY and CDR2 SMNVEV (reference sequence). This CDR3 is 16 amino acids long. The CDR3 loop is CASSKRGLADYNEQFF. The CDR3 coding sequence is TGTGCCAGCAGTAAGAGGGGACTAGCGGACTACAATGAGCAGTTCTTC.

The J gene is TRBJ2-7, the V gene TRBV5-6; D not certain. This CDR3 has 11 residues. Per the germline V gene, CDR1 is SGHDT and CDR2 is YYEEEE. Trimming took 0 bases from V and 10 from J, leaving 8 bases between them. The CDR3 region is CASSLASVQYF. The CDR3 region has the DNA TGTGCCAGCAGCTTGGCGTCGGTTCAGTACTTC.

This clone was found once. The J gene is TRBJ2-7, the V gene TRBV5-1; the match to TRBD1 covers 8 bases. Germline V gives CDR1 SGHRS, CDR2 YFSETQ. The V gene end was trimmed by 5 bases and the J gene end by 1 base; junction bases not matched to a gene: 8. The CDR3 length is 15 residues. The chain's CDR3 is CASSSGTGTSYEQYF. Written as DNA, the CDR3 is TGCGCCAGCAGTTCCGGGACAGGAACATCCTACGAGCAGTACTTC.

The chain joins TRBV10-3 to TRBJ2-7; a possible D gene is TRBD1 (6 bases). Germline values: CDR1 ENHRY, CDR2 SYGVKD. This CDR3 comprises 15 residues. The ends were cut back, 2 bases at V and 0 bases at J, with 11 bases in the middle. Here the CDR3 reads CAISEDRKSSYEQYF. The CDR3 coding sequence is TGTGCCATCAGTGAGGACAGGAAGAGCTCCTACGAGCAGTACTTC.

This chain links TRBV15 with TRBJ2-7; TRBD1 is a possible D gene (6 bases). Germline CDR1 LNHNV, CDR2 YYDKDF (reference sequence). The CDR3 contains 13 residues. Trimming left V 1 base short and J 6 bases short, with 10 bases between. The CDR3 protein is CATSRAGQFEQYF. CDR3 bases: TGTGCCACCAGCAGAGCGGGACAATTCGAGCAGTACTTC.

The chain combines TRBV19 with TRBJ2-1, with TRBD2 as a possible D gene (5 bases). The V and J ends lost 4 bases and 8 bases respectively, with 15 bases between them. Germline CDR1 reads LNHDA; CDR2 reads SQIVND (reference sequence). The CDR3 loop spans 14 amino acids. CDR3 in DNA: TGTGCCAGTAGTAGAAGACATATCGGGGATGAGCAGTTCTTC. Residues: CASSRRHIGDEQFF. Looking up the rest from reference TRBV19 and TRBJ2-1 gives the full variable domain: DGGITQSPKYLFRKEGQNVTLSCEQNLNHDAMYWYRQDPGQGLRLIYYSQIVNDFQKGDIAEGYSVSREKKESFPLTVTSAQKNPTAFYLCASSRRHIGDEQFFGPGTRLTVL.

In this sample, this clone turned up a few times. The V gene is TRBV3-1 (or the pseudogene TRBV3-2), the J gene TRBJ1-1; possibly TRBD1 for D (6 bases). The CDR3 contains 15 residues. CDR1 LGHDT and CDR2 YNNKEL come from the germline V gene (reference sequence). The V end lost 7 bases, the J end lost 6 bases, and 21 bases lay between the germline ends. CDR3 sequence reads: CASKRTRGSGSEAFF. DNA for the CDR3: TGTGCCAGCAAAAGGACTAGGGGGTCGGGCTCTGAAGCTTTCTTT.

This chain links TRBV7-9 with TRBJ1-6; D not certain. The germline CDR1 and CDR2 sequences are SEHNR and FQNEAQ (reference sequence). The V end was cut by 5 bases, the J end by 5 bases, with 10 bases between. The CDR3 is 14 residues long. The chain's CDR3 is CASSPRTDNSPLHF. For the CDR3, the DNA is TGTGCCAGCAGCCCACGGACCGATAATTCACCCCTCCACTTT.

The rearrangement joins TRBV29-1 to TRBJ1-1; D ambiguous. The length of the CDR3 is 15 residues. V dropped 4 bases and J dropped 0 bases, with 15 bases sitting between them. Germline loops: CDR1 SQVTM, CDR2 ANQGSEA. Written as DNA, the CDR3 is TGCAGCGTTGTAGTACAGCCTATCATGAACACTGAAGCTTTCTTT. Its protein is CSVVVQPIMNTEAFF.

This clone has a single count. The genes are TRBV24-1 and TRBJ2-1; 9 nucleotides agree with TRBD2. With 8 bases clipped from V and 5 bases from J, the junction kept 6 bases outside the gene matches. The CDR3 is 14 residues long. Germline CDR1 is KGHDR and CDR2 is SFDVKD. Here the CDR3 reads CATKAGGKDNEQFF. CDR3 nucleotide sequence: TGTGCCACCAAAGCGGGGGGAAAAGACAATGAGCAGTTCTTC.

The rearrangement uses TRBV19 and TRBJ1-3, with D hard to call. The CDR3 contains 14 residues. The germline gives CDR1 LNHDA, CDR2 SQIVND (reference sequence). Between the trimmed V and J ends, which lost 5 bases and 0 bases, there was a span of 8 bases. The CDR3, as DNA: TGTGCCAGTAGTGGGTCCTTCTCTGGAAACACCATATATTTT. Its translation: CASSGSFSGNTIYF.